This T cell receptor (beta chain) was sequenced for a study of response to subunit inactivated influenza vaccine. TCRdb independently ran MiXCR on the RT-PCR reads; one entry per CDR3 protein. This sample carries more than 450,000 distinct CDR3 sequences, approximately 12% of them seen once, and the ten largest clones take roughly 10%. Findings of the study overall: With each seasonal influenza vaccination, the authors suggested, few new T cells are recruited.

Ten or more counts support this clonotype. Its cognate antigen is unknown. Per germline, CDR1 SGHDN and CDR2 FVKESK. This CDR3 region has 16 residues. The V gene lost 6 bases and the J gene lost 5 bases, with 20 bases spanning the gap. Sequencing was performed on PBMCs from blood, taken on the day of vaccination. This clonotype was obtained from a middle-aged man who received an inactivated influenza vaccine. The rearrangement uses TRBV14 and TRBJ2-1, with D possibly being TRBD1 (6 bases). CDR3 sequence: CASSLRHGRTDNEQFF. The DNA for the CDR3 is TGTGCCAGCAGTCTTAGACACGGACGGACAGACAATGAGCAGTTCTTC.